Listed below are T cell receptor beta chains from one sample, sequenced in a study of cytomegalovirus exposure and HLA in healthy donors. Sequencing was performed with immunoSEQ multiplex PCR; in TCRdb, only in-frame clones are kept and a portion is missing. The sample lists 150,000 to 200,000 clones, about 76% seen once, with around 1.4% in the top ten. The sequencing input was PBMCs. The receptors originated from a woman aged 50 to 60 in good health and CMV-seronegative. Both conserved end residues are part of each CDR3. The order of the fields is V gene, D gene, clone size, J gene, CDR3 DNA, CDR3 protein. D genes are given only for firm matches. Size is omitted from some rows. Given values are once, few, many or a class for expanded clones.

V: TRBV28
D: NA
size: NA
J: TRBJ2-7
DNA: TGTGCCAGCAGTTCAGGCCCCGTTGGGTTTAAGTACGAGCAGTACTTC
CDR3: CASSSGPVGFKYEQYF

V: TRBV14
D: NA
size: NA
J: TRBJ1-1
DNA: TGTGCCAGCAGCCACCAGGGAGGCTGCGAAGCTTTCTTT
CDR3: CASSHQGGCEAFF

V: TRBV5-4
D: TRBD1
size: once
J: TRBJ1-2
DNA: TGTGCCAGCAGCTCCCCAACGACAGGGGGCCCCTATGGCTACACCTTC
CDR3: CASSSPTTGGPYGYTF

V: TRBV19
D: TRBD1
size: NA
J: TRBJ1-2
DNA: TGTGCCAGTAGTCCTCCCTCCGGGACAGGGCTTGAGGTCCGTGGCTACACCTTC
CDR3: CASSPPSGTGLEVRGYTF

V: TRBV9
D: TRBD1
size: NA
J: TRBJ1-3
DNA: TGTGCCAGCAGCATCCGACAGGGGATCTCTGGAAACACCATATATTTT
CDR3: CASSIRQGISGNTIYF

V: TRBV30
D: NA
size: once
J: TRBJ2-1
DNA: TGTGCCTGGGAGGAGGGACCCGCCGCGTCTGAGCAGTTCTTC
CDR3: CAWEEGPAASEQFF

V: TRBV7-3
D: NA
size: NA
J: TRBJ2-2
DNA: TGTGCCAGCAGCTCGACAGCGAACACCGGGGAGCTGTTTTTT
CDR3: CASSSTANTGELFF

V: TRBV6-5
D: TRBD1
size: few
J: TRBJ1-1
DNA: TGTGCCAGCAGGTCTAGACAGGGTCGGACTGAAGCTTTCTTT
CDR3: CASRSRQGRTEAFF

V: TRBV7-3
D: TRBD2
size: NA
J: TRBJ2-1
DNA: TGTGCCAGCAGCCCCTTAGCGGGAGGGGCCGTCAATGAGCAGTTCTTC
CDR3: CASSPLAGGAVNEQFF

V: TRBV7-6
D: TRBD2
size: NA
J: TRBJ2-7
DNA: TGTGCCAGCAGCTTAGCTGGGGGGGTGAGCTCCTACGAGCAGTACTTC
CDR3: CASSLAGGVSSYEQYF

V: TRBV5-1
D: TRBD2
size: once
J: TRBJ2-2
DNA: TGCGCCAGCAGCTTGGGTGGGCCTCTTCTAGCGGCGAACACCGGGGAGCTGTTTTTT
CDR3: CASSLGGPLLAANTGELFF

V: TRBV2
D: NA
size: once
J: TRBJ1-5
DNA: TGTGCCAGCAGTGAAAGTTTAGCCGGGAGGCAGCCCCAGCATTTT
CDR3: CASSESLAGRQPQHF

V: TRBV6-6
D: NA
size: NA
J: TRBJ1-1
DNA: TGTGCCAGCAAGCGCTCTTCTCCTAATGAAGCTTTCTTT
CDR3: CASKRSSPNEAFF

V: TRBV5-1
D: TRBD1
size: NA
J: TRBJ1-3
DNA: TGCGCCAGCAGCCCTGGACAGGGCTTGCTCTCTGGAAACACCATATATTTT
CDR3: CASSPGQGLLSGNTIYF

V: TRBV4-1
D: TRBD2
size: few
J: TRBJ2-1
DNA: TGCGCCAGCAGCCAAGTGGTGGCGGGAGTGAGGGATGAGCAGTTCTTC
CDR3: CASSQVVAGVRDEQFF

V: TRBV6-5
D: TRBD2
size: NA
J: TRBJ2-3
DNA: TGTGCCAGCAGTTACTTCGCTAGCGGGAGCACAGATACGCAGTATTTT
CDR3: CASSYFASGSTDTQYF

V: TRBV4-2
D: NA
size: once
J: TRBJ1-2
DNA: TGTGCCAGCAGCCAAGGGACAGATTTAGCTAACTATGGCTACACCTTC
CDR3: CASSQGTDLANYGYTF

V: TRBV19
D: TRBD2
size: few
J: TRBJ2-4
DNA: TGTGCCAGTAGTATGGTCGGGGGCGGGGGGAGAGACATTCAGTACTTC
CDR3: CASSMVGGGGRDIQYF

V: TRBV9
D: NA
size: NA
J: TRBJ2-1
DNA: TGTGCCAGCAGCGTAGCTGAAGGATCAGGAGGGGATGAGCAGTTCTTC
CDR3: CASSVAEGSGGDEQFF

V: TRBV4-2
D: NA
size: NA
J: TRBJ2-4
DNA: TGTGCCAGCAGCCAAGGGGGAGCAAACATTCAGTACTTC
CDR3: CASSQGGANIQYF

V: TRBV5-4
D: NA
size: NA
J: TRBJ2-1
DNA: TGTGCCAGCAGCTTGTATCGGGGGTCTTCTAGCTCCTACAATGAGCAGTTCTTC
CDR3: CASSLYRGSSSSYNEQFF

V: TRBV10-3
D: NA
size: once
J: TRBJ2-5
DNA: TGTGCCATCGGCGCAGGGAAAGAGACCCAGTACTTC
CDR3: CAIGAGKETQYF

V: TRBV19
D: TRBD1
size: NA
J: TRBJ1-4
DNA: TGTGCCAGTAGTATAAGGAACAGGGGGCGCGCACTTAGGGAAAAACTGTTTTTT
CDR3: CASSIRNRGRALREKLFF

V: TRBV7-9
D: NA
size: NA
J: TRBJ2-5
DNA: TGTGCCAGCAGCTTAGGGGGGAGGCTCCAGGTTCCGAGGGAGACCCAGTACTTC
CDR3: CASSLGGRLQVPRETQYF

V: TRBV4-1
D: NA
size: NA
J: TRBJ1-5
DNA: TGCGCCAGCAGCCAAGATAGGGGCAGAAATCAGCCCCAGCATTTT
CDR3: CASSQDRGRNQPQHF

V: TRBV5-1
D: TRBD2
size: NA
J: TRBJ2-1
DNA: TGCGCCAGCAGCTTCCCTAGCGGGGGGGTAAGAAATGAGCAGTTCTTC
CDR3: CASSFPSGGVRNEQFF

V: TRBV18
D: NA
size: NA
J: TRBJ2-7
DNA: TGTGCCAGCTCACGGGTTAGCGGTTTAACCTACGAGCAGTACTTC
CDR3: CASSRVSGLTYEQYF

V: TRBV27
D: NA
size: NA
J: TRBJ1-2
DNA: TGTGCCAGCTCCACCCAAGGGGACTATGGCTACACCTTC
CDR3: CASSTQGDYGYTF

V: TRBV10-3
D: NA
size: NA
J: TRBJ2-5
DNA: TGTGCCATCAGTGAGTTTAAAGAGACCCAGTACTTC
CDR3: CAISEFKETQYF

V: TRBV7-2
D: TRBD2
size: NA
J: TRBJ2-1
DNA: TGTGCCAGCAGCTTCGAGCGGGGCCTCTACAATGAGCAGTTCTTC
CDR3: CASSFERGLYNEQFF

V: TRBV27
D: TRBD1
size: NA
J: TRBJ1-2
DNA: TGTGCCAGCTGGGGACAGGGTAACTATGGCTACACCTTC
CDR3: CASWGQGNYGYTF

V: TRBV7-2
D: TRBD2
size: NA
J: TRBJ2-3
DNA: TGTGCCAGCAGCTTATCTTACGCAGCGGGAGAAGATACGCAGTATTTT
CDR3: CASSLSYAAGEDTQYF

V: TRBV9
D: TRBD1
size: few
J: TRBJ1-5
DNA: TGTGCCAGCAGCGATACAGGGGACCCACATCAGCCCCAGCATTTT
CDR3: CASSDTGDPHQPQHF

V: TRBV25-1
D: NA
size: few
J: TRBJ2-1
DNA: TGTGCCAGCAGTGAATGGGCAGTACATGAGCAGTTCTTC
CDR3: CASSEWAVHEQFF

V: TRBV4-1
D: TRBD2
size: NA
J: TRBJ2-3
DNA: TGCGCCAGCAGCCAAGATCCGGGGGGGGCTGGCACAGATACGCAGTATTTT
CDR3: CASSQDPGGAGTDTQYF

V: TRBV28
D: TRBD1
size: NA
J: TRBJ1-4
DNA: TGTGCCAGCAGTTCCTCGGGGACAGGGGCCTCAACTAATGAAAAACTGTTTTTT
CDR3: CASSSSGTGASTNEKLFF

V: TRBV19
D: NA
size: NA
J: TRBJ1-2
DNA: TGTGCCAGTAGTATAGGGGAGGGAGGCTTCGGCTACACCTTC
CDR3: CASSIGEGGFGYTF

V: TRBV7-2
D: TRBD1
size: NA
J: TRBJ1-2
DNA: TGTGCCAGCAGACAAGCTACCGGGACAGGGGACCATGGCTACACCTTC
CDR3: CASRQATGTGDHGYTF

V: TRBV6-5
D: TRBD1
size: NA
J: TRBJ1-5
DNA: TGTGCCAGCAGTGGGGGACAGCTTAACAATCAGCCCCAGCATTTT
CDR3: CASSGGQLNNQPQHF

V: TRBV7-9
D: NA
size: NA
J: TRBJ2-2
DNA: TGTGCCAGCAGCTTTTTCATGTCCGGGGAGCTGTTTTTT
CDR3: CASSFFMSGELFF

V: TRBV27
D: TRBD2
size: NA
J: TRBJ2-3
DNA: TGTGCCAGCACCCAACTAGCGGGGGGCACAGATACGCAGTATTTT
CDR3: CASTQLAGGTDTQYF

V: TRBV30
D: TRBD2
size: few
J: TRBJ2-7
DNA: TGTGCCTGGAGTGTGGCGGGGGGCGGCTACGAGCAGTACTTC
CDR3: CAWSVAGGGYEQYF

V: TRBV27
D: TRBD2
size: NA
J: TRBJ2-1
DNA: TGTGCCAGCACCGCTACCGGGAGGGGGGAGAAGGACAATGAGCAGTTCTTC
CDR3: CASTATGRGEKDNEQFF

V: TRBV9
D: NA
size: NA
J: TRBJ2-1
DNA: TGTGCCAGCAGCGTAGAGGTGGGCAGTAACAATGAGCAGTTCTTC
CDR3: CASSVEVGSNNEQFF

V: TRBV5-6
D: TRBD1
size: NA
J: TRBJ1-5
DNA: TGTGCCAGCAGCGCCGGGACAGGGGGATCTAGCAATCAGCCCCAGCATTTT
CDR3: CASSAGTGGSSNQPQHF

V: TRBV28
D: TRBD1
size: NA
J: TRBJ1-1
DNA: TGTGCCAGCAGTTACAGGGGGCGGGATGAAGCTTTCTTT
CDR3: CASSYRGRDEAFF

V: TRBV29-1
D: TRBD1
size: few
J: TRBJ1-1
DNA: TGCAGCGCGCCAGGACAGGGTCCTGAAGCTTTCTTT
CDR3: CSAPGQGPEAFF

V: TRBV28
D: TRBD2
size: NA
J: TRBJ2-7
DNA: TGTGCCACCTGCGGGAGTACGGGCCCCTACGAGCAGTACTTC
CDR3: CATCGSTGPYEQYF

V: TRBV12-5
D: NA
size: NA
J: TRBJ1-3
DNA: TGTGCTAGTGGTTTGACAGGTGGACCGTCGAGCTCTGGAAACACCATATATTTT
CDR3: CASGLTGGPSSSGNTIYF

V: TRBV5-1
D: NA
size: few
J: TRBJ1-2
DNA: TGCGCCAGCAGCTTGGATGCCTATAACTATGGCTACACCTTC
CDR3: CASSLDAYNYGYTF

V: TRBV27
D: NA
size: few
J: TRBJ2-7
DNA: TGTGCCAGCAGTAACGGGAGATTGCCCGAGCAGTACTTC
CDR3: CASSNGRLPEQYF

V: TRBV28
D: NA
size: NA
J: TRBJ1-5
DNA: TGTGCCAGCAGTTTTGAGCAGCCCCAGCATTTT
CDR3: CASSFEQPQHF

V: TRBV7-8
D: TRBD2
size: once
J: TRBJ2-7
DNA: TGTGCCAGCAGCTTAGGGCTAGCGGACGACGAGCAGTACTTC
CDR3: CASSLGLADDEQYF

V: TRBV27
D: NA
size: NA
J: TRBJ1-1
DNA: TGTGCCAGCAGGCCCTGGCTGAACACTGAAGCTTTCTTT
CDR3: CASRPWLNTEAFF

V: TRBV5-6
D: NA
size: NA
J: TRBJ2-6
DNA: TGTGCCAGCAGCTTGGTATCAGGGTATGGGGCCAACGTCCTGACTTTC
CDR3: CASSLVSGYGANVLTF

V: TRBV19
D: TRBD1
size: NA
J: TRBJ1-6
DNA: TGTGCCAGTAGCCGTTCTACCGGGACAGGGAACTCACCCCTCCACTTT
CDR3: CASSRSTGTGNSPLHF

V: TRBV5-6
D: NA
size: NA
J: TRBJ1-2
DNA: TGTGCCAGCAGCACCAAACAGGACCCCTATGGCTACACCTTC
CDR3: CASSTKQDPYGYTF

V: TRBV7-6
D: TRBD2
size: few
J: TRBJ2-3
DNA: TGTGCCAGCAGCTTGACTAGCGGGTCTGTAGATACGCAGTATTTT
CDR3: CASSLTSGSVDTQYF

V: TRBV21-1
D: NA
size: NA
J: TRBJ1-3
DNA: TGTGCCAGCAGCAAAGGAAACCGACAGATAATTCACTCTGGAAACACCATATATTTT
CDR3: CASSKGNRQIIHSGNTIYF

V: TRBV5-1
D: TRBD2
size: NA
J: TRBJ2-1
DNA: TGCGCCAGCGGACGATGGGACTTTGCGGGAGGAACTGACAATGAGCAGTTCTTC
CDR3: CASGRWDFAGGTDNEQFF